These T cell receptor beta chains were read from a single sample in a study of shared clonotypes between healthy human individuals. TCRdb's table, derived via immunoSEQ multiplex PCR, lists solely in-frame clones and lacks some. The sample carries more than 550,000 clones, roughly 94% recorded once. Sequencing was done on a sample of naive CD8+ T cells sorted from blood. The receptors originated from a man aged 25-45 years in good health. CDR3s include the opening cysteine and the closing phenylalanine or tryptophan. Each record gives: CDR3 protein, CDR3 DNA, D gene, clone size, V gene, J gene. D genes are given only for firm matches. Expanded clones get a size class; other rows say once, few or many, or leave the size out.

cdr3_aa: CASSPGLAGGFNEQFF
cdr3_nt: TGTGCTAGCAGCCCGGGACTAGCGGGAGGGTTTAATGAGCAGTTCTTC
d_call: TRBD2
clone_size: -
v_call: TRBV7-7
j_call: TRBJ2-1

cdr3_aa: CSATAGAPQYF
cdr3_nt: TGCAGTGCTACCGCTGGGGCTCCACAGTATTTT
d_call: -
clone_size: -
v_call: TRBV20-1
j_call: TRBJ2-3

cdr3_aa: CASRADLGPSYEQYF
cdr3_nt: TGTGCCAGCAGAGCCGATCTGGGACCCAGCTACGAGCAGTACTTC
d_call: -
clone_size: -
v_call: TRBV28
j_call: TRBJ2-7

cdr3_aa: CASSLAADNSPNNEQFF
cdr3_nt: TGTGCCAGCAGTTTGGCGGCAGATAACTCTCCTAACAATGAGCAGTTCTTC
d_call: -
clone_size: once
v_call: TRBV27
j_call: TRBJ2-1

cdr3_aa: CASSWGTNTEAFF
cdr3_nt: TGTGCCAGCAGCTGGGGGACGAACACTGAAGCTTTCTTT
d_call: -
clone_size: -
v_call: TRBV11-2
j_call: TRBJ1-1

cdr3_aa: CSVEDQYTDTQYF
cdr3_nt: TGCAGCGTTGAAGATCAGTACACAGATACGCAGTATTTT
d_call: -
clone_size: -
v_call: TRBV29-1
j_call: TRBJ2-3

cdr3_aa: CSVEEGGQGAYEQYF
cdr3_nt: TGCAGCGTTGAAGAGGGGGGACAGGGGGCCTACGAGCAGTACTTC
d_call: TRBD1
clone_size: -
v_call: TRBV29-1
j_call: TRBJ2-7

cdr3_aa: CASSSRLAGEGGELFF
cdr3_nt: TGTGCCAGCAGCTCACGACTAGCGGGAGAGGGCGGGGAGCTGTTTTTT
d_call: TRBD2
clone_size: -
v_call: TRBV11-2
j_call: TRBJ2-2

cdr3_aa: CASSYGQGNYGYTF
cdr3_nt: TGTGCCAGCAGCTACGGACAGGGTAACTATGGCTACACCTTC
d_call: TRBD1
clone_size: -
v_call: TRBV5-4
j_call: TRBJ1-2

cdr3_aa: CASSFEGAQETQYF
cdr3_nt: TGTGCCAGCAGCTTTGAAGGGGCCCAAGAGACCCAGTACTTC
d_call: -
clone_size: -
v_call: TRBV7-9
j_call: TRBJ2-5

cdr3_aa: CASSSGQALFQPQHF
cdr3_nt: TGTGCCAGCAGTTCGGGACAGGCTTTATTTCAGCCCCAGCATTTT
d_call: TRBD1
clone_size: -
v_call: TRBV28
j_call: TRBJ1-5

cdr3_aa: CASSYTSGTHEQFF
cdr3_nt: TGTGCCAGCAGTTATACTAGCGGAACCCATGAGCAGTTCTTC
d_call: TRBD2
clone_size: -
v_call: TRBV6-5
j_call: TRBJ2-1

cdr3_aa: CASSYTRGRNEQFF
cdr3_nt: TGTGCCAGCAGTTATACCCGAGGAAGAAATGAGCAGTTCTTC
d_call: -
clone_size: -
v_call: TRBV6-5
j_call: TRBJ2-1

cdr3_aa: CARSAVPNTEAFF
cdr3_nt: TGTGCCAGGTCGGCGGTTCCGAACACTGAAGCTTTCTTT
d_call: -
clone_size: once
v_call: TRBV2
j_call: TRBJ1-1

cdr3_aa: CASSQGVLGGYEQYF
cdr3_nt: TGCGCCAGCAGCCAAGGGGTGTTAGGGGGGTACGAGCAGTACTTC
d_call: -
clone_size: -
v_call: TRBV4-1
j_call: TRBJ2-7

cdr3_aa: CASSLERPTDTQYF
cdr3_nt: TGTGCCAGCAGCTTGGAGAGACCCACAGATACGCAGTATTTT
d_call: -
clone_size: once
v_call: TRBV5-5
j_call: TRBJ2-3

cdr3_aa: CASSVGGFNTEAFF
cdr3_nt: TGTGCCAGCAGCGTGGGAGGGTTCAACACTGAAGCTTTCTTT
d_call: -
clone_size: -
v_call: TRBV9
j_call: TRBJ1-1

cdr3_aa: CASRDRGYGYTF
cdr3_nt: TGTGCCAGCCGTGACCGAGGCTATGGCTACACCTTC
d_call: -
clone_size: -
v_call: TRBV6-6
j_call: TRBJ1-2

cdr3_aa: CASSSEWDAIYSNQPQHF
cdr3_nt: TGTGCCAGCAGCTCGGAGTGGGACGCAATTTATAGCAATCAGCCCCAGCATTTT
d_call: -
clone_size: -
v_call: TRBV7-8
j_call: TRBJ1-5

cdr3_aa: CASSSANSYEQYF
cdr3_nt: TGTGCCAGCAGCTCCGCTAACTCCTACGAGCAGTACTTC
d_call: -
clone_size: once
v_call: TRBV21-1
j_call: TRBJ2-7

cdr3_aa: CASSVFTANTEAFF
cdr3_nt: TGTGCCAGCAGCGTATTCACAGCGAACACTGAAGCTTTCTTT
d_call: -
clone_size: -
v_call: TRBV5-5
j_call: TRBJ1-1

cdr3_aa: CASSLGLAGDSGANVLTF
cdr3_nt: TGCGCCAGCAGCTTGGGACTAGCGGGAGACTCTGGGGCCAACGTCCTGACTTTC
d_call: TRBD2
clone_size: once
v_call: TRBV5-1
j_call: TRBJ2-6

cdr3_aa: CASSLGLAGDLYEQYF
cdr3_nt: TGTGCCAGCAGCTTAGGACTAGCGGGAGATTTGTACGAGCAGTACTTC
d_call: TRBD2
clone_size: once
v_call: TRBV13
j_call: TRBJ2-7

cdr3_aa: CASSYYNEQFF
cdr3_nt: TGCGCCAGCAGCTACTACAATGAGCAGTTCTTC
d_call: -
clone_size: -
v_call: TRBV5-1
j_call: TRBJ2-1

cdr3_aa: CASSPVAGADSYNEQFF
cdr3_nt: TGTGCCAGCTCACCAGTAGCGGGAGCGGACTCCTACAATGAGCAGTTCTTC
d_call: TRBD2
clone_size: -
v_call: TRBV18
j_call: TRBJ2-1

cdr3_aa: CASSLSGGTEAFF
cdr3_nt: TGTGCCAGCAGCCTTTCAGGGGGCACTGAAGCTTTCTTT
d_call: TRBD1
clone_size: once
v_call: TRBV5-5
j_call: TRBJ1-1

cdr3_aa: CASNRDYGYTF
cdr3_nt: TGTGCCAGCAACAGGGACTATGGCTACACCTTC
d_call: -
clone_size: -
v_call: TRBV28
j_call: TRBJ1-2

cdr3_aa: CASSLRRGAGRNEQFF
cdr3_nt: TGTGCCAGCAGCTTAAGGAGGGGAGCGGGAAGGAATGAGCAGTTCTTC
d_call: TRBD2
clone_size: once
v_call: TRBV7-2
j_call: TRBJ2-1

cdr3_aa: CASSYRTHEWETQYF
cdr3_nt: TGTGCCAGCAGTTACAGGACACATGAGTGGGAGACCCAGTACTTC
d_call: -
clone_size: -
v_call: TRBV6-6
j_call: TRBJ2-5

cdr3_aa: CASTITGTGVGAFF
cdr3_nt: TGTGCCAGTACCATAACCGGGACAGGGGTTGGAGCTTTCTTT
d_call: TRBD1
clone_size: once
v_call: TRBV19
j_call: TRBJ1-1

cdr3_aa: CASSTSGRRDEQFF
cdr3_nt: TGTGCCAGTAGTACTAGCGGGAGGCGGGATGAGCAGTTCTTC
d_call: TRBD2
clone_size: -
v_call: TRBV19
j_call: TRBJ2-1

cdr3_aa: CASSYDRGGYEQYF
cdr3_nt: TGTGCCAGCAGTTATGACAGGGGCGGGTACGAGCAGTACTTC
d_call: TRBD1
clone_size: -
v_call: TRBV27
j_call: TRBJ2-7

cdr3_aa: CASSERPRQGRSPLHF
cdr3_nt: TGTGCCAGCAGCGAAAGACCCCGACAGGGGCGGTCACCCCTCCACTTT
d_call: TRBD1
clone_size: -
v_call: TRBV9
j_call: TRBJ1-6

cdr3_aa: CASSPWTGEMGADTQYF
cdr3_nt: TGTGCCAGCAGCCCGTGGACAGGAGAAATGGGGGCAGATACGCAGTATTTT
d_call: TRBD1
clone_size: -
v_call: TRBV14
j_call: TRBJ2-3

cdr3_aa: CASSLGTRRETQYF
cdr3_nt: TGTGCCAGCAGCTTAGGGACAAGGAGGGAGACCCAGTACTTC
d_call: -
clone_size: -
v_call: TRBV7-9
j_call: TRBJ2-5

cdr3_aa: CASSLGLAGGYYEQYF
cdr3_nt: TGCGCCAGCAGCTTAGGACTAGCGGGAGGATACTACGAGCAGTACTTC
d_call: TRBD2
clone_size: -
v_call: TRBV5-1
j_call: TRBJ2-7

cdr3_aa: CASSPDGTSGNTIYF
cdr3_nt: TGTGCCAGCAGCCCGGACGGCACCTCTGGAAACACCATATATTTT
d_call: -
clone_size: -
v_call: TRBV7-2
j_call: TRBJ1-3

cdr3_aa: CASSLEVSQETQYF
cdr3_nt: TGTGCCAGCAGCTTAGAGGTGTCGCAAGAGACCCAGTACTTC
d_call: -
clone_size: -
v_call: TRBV7-2
j_call: TRBJ2-5

cdr3_aa: CASSQDLGYEQYF
cdr3_nt: TGTGCCAGCAGCCAAGATTTGGGGTACGAGCAGTACTTC
d_call: -
clone_size: -
v_call: TRBV4-2
j_call: TRBJ2-7

cdr3_aa: CASSQDHRGNQETQYF
cdr3_nt: TGTGCCAGCAGCCAAGATCACAGGGGAAACCAAGAGACCCAGTACTTC
d_call: TRBD1
clone_size: -
v_call: TRBV4-2
j_call: TRBJ2-5

cdr3_aa: CASSRRGALDTQYF
cdr3_nt: TGTGCCAGCAGCCGCCGGGGGGCCTTAGATACGCAGTATTTT
d_call: -
clone_size: -
v_call: TRBV9
j_call: TRBJ2-3

cdr3_aa: CASSWAVNTGELFF
cdr3_nt: TGTGCCAGCAGTTGGGCCGTTAACACCGGGGAGCTGTTTTTT
d_call: -
clone_size: -
v_call: TRBV28
j_call: TRBJ2-2